The rows below give T cell receptor beta chains drawn from one sample of a study of blood T cell repertoires in COVID-19. The assay was immunoSEQ multiplex PCR, and TCRdb's table has in-frame clones only and misses some. This sample has more than 350,000 clones, with roughly 90% found just once. The sample comprised peripheral blood. These receptors originate from a woman in her 30s with COVID-19, enrolled during active disease. Both conserved end residues are part of each CDR3. Each record gives: D gene, V gene, J gene, clone size, CDR3 DNA, CDR3 protein. D genes are given only for firm matches. The size of a clone is reported for some rows only, either as once, few or many, or as a class for expanded clones.

NA,TRBV11-2,TRBJ2-1,once,TGTGCCAGCAGCTTAGCCCGGAGAGGCCAGTTCTTC,CASSLARRGQFF
TRBD1,TRBV9,TRBJ2-2,NA,TGTGCCAGCAGCCCCCCCGGGACAGGGCTCTCCGGGGAGCTGTTTTTT,CASSPPGTGLSGELFF
NA,TRBV19,TRBJ2-2,NA,TGTGCCAGTAGTATCGCCGGGGAGCTGTTTTTT,CASSIAGELFF
TRBD2,TRBV7-2,TRBJ2-3,NA,TGTGCCAGCAGCTTAGTGGGACTAGCGGGAGCCTCAGATACGCAGTATTTT,CASSLVGLAGASDTQYF
NA,TRBV5-1,TRBJ1-2,NA,TGCGCCAGCAGCTTCAGCGGGACCAGCTATGGCTACACCTTC,CASSFSGTSYGYTF
NA,TRBV3-1/TRBV3-2,TRBJ1-4,NA,TGTGCCAGCAGCCAATTTTCCGGGAGGACAAATGAAAAACTGTTTTTT,CASSQFSGRTNEKLFF
NA,TRBV7-2,TRBJ2-1,NA,TGTGCCAGCAGCTTAGAACCCCCCGGTGAGCAGTTCTTC,CASSLEPPGEQFF
NA,TRBV6-2/TRBV6-3,TRBJ1-5,NA,TGTGCCAGCAGCCCCGGGGGGCAGGGTAAGGGCCAGCCCCAGCATTTT,CASSPGGQGKGQPQHF
NA,TRBV14,TRBJ1-5,NA,TGTGCCAGCAGCCAAGATCGGTGGGGCGCGGGCAATCAGCCCCAGCATTTT,CASSQDRWGAGNQPQHF
TRBD1,TRBV29-1,TRBJ2-5,NA,TGCAGCGTTGAAGCCCTAAGGACAGGGGGCCAAGAGACCCAGTACTTC,CSVEALRTGGQETQYF
TRBD1,TRBV19,TRBJ1-1,NA,TGTGCCAGTAGTACGGGACAGGGGGCTACTGAAGCTTTCTTT,CASSTGQGATEAFF
TRBD1,TRBV11-3,TRBJ2-5,NA,TGTGCCAGCAGCTTAGGGGACAGGGGGCAGTCGGAGACCCAGTACTTC,CASSLGDRGQSETQYF
TRBD2,TRBV6-5,TRBJ2-7,NA,TGTGCCAGCAGCGGGACTAGCGGGGGACCCTACGAGCAGTACTTC,CASSGTSGGPYEQYF
NA,TRBV11-2,TRBJ2-2,NA,TGTGCCAGCACCTCGGGGGTAGACGGGGAGCTGTTTTTT,CASTSGVDGELFF
TRBD1,TRBV11-3,TRBJ2-1,NA,TGTGCCAGCAGCCACAACAGGGGGTCCTACAATGAGCAGTTCTTC,CASSHNRGSYNEQFF
NA,TRBV18,TRBJ1-4,NA,TGTGCCAGCTCACCAGCTGTATCCCCGCTAGAAAAACTGTTTTTT,CASSPAVSPLEKLFF
TRBD2,TRBV7-9,TRBJ2-5,NA,TGTGCCAGCAGCCGTAGCGGGGCGGGGGAGACCCAGTACTTC,CASSRSGAGETQYF
NA,TRBV19,TRBJ2-3,NA,TGTGCCAGTAGGGACAGCCCCCCGTCCGCGCAGTATTTT,CASRDSPPSAQYF
NA,TRBV10-3,TRBJ1-1,NA,TGTGCCATCAGTGATCGGGCAGGGGTTTCCGACACTGAAGCTTTCTTT,CAISDRAGVSDTEAFF
TRBD1,TRBV6-2/TRBV6-3,TRBJ2-7,NA,TGTGCCAGCAGTTCTACCTCACAGGGGCAGAAGTACTTC,CASSSTSQGQKYF
NA,TRBV5-6,TRBJ2-5,NA,TGTGCCAGCAGCTTGGGGCGGGAGACCCAGTACTTC,CASSLGRETQYF
TRBD2,TRBV4-3,TRBJ2-5,NA,TGCGCCAGCAGCCCTACACTAGCGGGGCAAGAGACCCAGTACTTC,CASSPTLAGQETQYF
NA,TRBV29-1,TRBJ2-3,NA,TGCAGCGTTGAAGATGCTCGAATGGGCTTTGACACAGATACGCAGTATTTT,CSVEDARMGFDTDTQYF
TRBD2,TRBV28,TRBJ2-5,NA,TGTGCCAGCAGCACTAGGACTAGCGGGGGAAAAGAGACCCAGTACTTC,CASSTRTSGGKETQYF
NA,TRBV11-3,TRBJ2-7,NA,TGTGCCAGCAGCGTACCGGGACTCACCTACGAGCAGTACTTC,CASSVPGLTYEQYF
NA,TRBV11-3,TRBJ1-1,NA,TGTGCCAGCAGTGGAGGATTGAACACTGAAGCTTTCTTT,CASSGGLNTEAFF
TRBD2,TRBV24-1,TRBJ2-1,NA,TGTGCCACCAGTGATTTACCCGGGACTAGCGGAAGCTCCTACAATGAGCAGTTCTTC,CATSDLPGTSGSSYNEQFF
NA,TRBV19,TRBJ2-2,NA,TGTGCCAGTAGTATAAGCGAACCGAACACCGGGGAGCTGTTTTTT,CASSISEPNTGELFF
TRBD1,TRBV5-1,TRBJ1-5,NA,TGCGCCAGCAGCCCGGGACAGGGGAAGGGTCAGCCCCAGCATTTT,CASSPGQGKGQPQHF
NA,TRBV12-3/TRBV12-4,TRBJ2-5,NA,TGTGCCAGCAGTTTAGTCAGGGTGGGGACCCAGTACTTC,CASSLVRVGTQYF
NA,TRBV6-5,TRBJ2-7,NA,TGTGCCAGCGCTTTCACGGGATACTACGAGCAGTACTTC,CASAFTGYYEQYF
NA,TRBV28,TRBJ2-7,NA,TGTGCCAGCAGTTTGGACCAAATGACGGGAGAGCAGTACTTC,CASSLDQMTGEQYF
TRBD1,TRBV5-6,TRBJ1-6,NA,TGTGCCAGCAGCTTGAGGGACAGAGCTAATTCACCCCTCCACTTT,CASSLRDRANSPLHF
TRBD1,TRBV19,TRBJ1-2,NA,TGTGCCACCTCCGGGACAGGGAAGGGCTATGGCTACACCTTC,CATSGTGKGYGYTF
NA,TRBV28,TRBJ1-3,NA,TGTGCCAGCAGTCTCCCAAGCGGCGCAGGGGCTGGAAACACCATATATTTT,CASSLPSGAGAGNTIYF
NA,TRBV19,TRBJ1-2,few,TGTGCCAGTAGTCAAGCCACAGGGATCAACTATGGCTACACCTTC,CASSQATGINYGYTF
NA,TRBV5-1,TRBJ1-2,once,TGCGCCAGCAGCTTGAGGCCCAGGGCTGAAGGCTACACCTTC,CASSLRPRAEGYTF
NA,TRBV7-2,TRBJ1-2,NA,TGTGCCAGCAGCCCGCCCAGGGCGGGGGGCCGGGATGGCTACACCTTC,CASSPPRAGGRDGYTF
NA,TRBV29-1,TRBJ2-1,many,TGCAGCGTTTCTAGCGTGGATGAGCAGTTCTTC,CSVSSVDEQFF
NA,TRBV7-9,TRBJ1-5,NA,TGTGCCAGCAGCTTACTTACAGGTAGCAATCAGCCCCAGCATTTT,CASSLLTGSNQPQHF
TRBD2,TRBV7-8,TRBJ2-7,few,TGTGCCAGCAGCCCTGAGGTTAGCGGGTCAATGGGCGAGCAGTACTTC,CASSPEVSGSMGEQYF
NA,TRBV7-2,TRBJ1-2,NA,TGTGCCAGCAGCTTAGTTCGAACAGGTCTCCTCTATGGCTACACCTTC,CASSLVRTGLLYGYTF
NA,TRBV28,TRBJ2-5,NA,TGTGCCAGCAGTCCTCCCTCACAGGGCCGGACCCAGTACTTC,CASSPPSQGRTQYF
TRBD1,TRBV5-6,TRBJ1-5,few,TGTGCCAGCAGCTTGGGGACAGGCCCGTATAGCAATCAGCCCCAGCATTTT,CASSLGTGPYSNQPQHF
NA,TRBV28,TRBJ1-6,NA,TGTGCCAGCAGACGCGGGGGTAGGAATAATTCACCCCTCCACTTT,CASRRGGRNNSPLHF
TRBD2,TRBV18,TRBJ2-3,few,TGTGCCAGCTCACCGTCGGGACTAGCAGACTCAGATACGCAGTATTTT,CASSPSGLADSDTQYF
NA,TRBV5-4,TRBJ2-2,few,TGTGCCAGCAGCTTGGGTGAGACCGGGGAGCTGTTTTTT,CASSLGETGELFF
NA,TRBV7-2,TRBJ2-1,NA,TGTGCCAGCAGCTTAGACGTGGGAGCGCAGTTCTTC,CASSLDVGAQFF
NA,TRBV30,TRBJ1-2,NA,TGTGCCTGGAGGATGGGCCCCAACTATGGCTACACCTTC,CAWRMGPNYGYTF
NA,TRBV7-9,TRBJ2-3,NA,TGTGCCAGCAGCCTCGGACTGGGCACAGATACGCAGTATTTT,CASSLGLGTDTQYF